Listed here are 14 T cell receptor beta chains from one sample, sequenced in a study of graft-versus-host responses after intestinal transplantation. The table came from immunoSEQ multiplex PCR; TCRdb's copy has only in-frame clones and leaves some out. In the table there are 25,000 or so clones, more than 90% of which are singletons. The specimen comprised PBMCs, sampled around 40 days after intestinal transplant. These receptors all come from a human patient who received an intestinal transplant, so some T cells may come from the graft donor.

The rearrangement links TRBV5-4 to TRBJ1-1, with 7 bases identical to TRBD1. Germline V gives CDR1 SGHNT, CDR2 YYREEE (reference sequence). J lost 0 bases, V lost 4 bases, and 12 bases had no gene match. CDR3 length equals 17 residues. The CDR3 loop reads CASSPQGQLGLNTEAFF. The CDR3 bases are TGTGCCAGCAGCCCACAGGGACAGCTAGGATTGAACACTGAAGCTTTCTTT.

This chain joins TRBV4-3 and TRBJ1-1; D gene unclear. Deletions cut 1 base from V and 7 bases from J, with 16 bases between. There are 15 residues in the CDR3. Per germline, CDR1 LGHNA and CDR2 YSLEER. CDR3 residues: CASSQAPAALGEAFF. In DNA, the CDR3 is TGCGCCAGCAGCCAAGCGCCGGCCGCCCTGGGTGAAGCTTTCTTT.

This sequence joins TRBV27 and TRBJ1-4, with a possible D match to TRBD1 (5 bases). Germline V gives CDR1 MNHEY, CDR2 SMNVEV (reference sequence). The V end lost 7 bases, the J end lost 3 bases, and 18 bases lay between the germline ends. The CDR3 length is 16 residues. In DNA form, the CDR3 reads TGTGCCAGCACCGGGACTCCACGGGGGTCTAATGAAAAACTGTTTTTT. Its protein is CASTGTPRGSNEKLFF.

This clone came up once. V and J are TRBV6-5 and TRBJ2-1; 10 bases match TRBD1. The CDR3 runs 14 residues. From germline, CDR1 is MNHEY and CDR2 SVGAGI. Germline trimming cut 5 bases from V and 8 bases from J; bases unmatched to any gene: 6. The CDR3 DNA reads TGTGCCAGCAGTCGGACAGGGGGACTCCATGAGCAGTTCTTC. It specifies CASSRTGGLHEQFF.

This chain links TRBV28 with TRBJ2-3; 7 bases map to TRBD2. In germline, CDR1 is MDHEN, CDR2 SYDVKM. The CDR3 is made up of 16 amino acids. Germline trimming cut 5 bases from V and 0 bases from J; bases unmatched to any gene: 8. CDR3 coding DNA: TGTGCCAGCAGTGTCCGAGCGGGATGGAGCACAGATACGCAGTATTTT. It is translated as CASSVRAGWSTDTQYF.

The CDR3 loop is CASSPLPRDTEAFF. The DNA of the CDR3 is TGTGCCAGCAGCCCCCTCCCCCGAGACACTGAAGCTTTCTTT. The V gene is TRBV16, the J gene TRBJ1-1; D gene unclear. Trimming removed 4 bases at V and 3 bases at J, with 12 bases between. Germline V gene lookup returns CDR1 KGHSY and CDR2 FQNENV. The length of the CDR3 is 14 residues.

The chain employs TRBV28 and TRBJ1-4; D call uncertain. V was clipped by 2 bases and J by 0 bases, with 13 bases between them. CDR3 length: 17 amino acids. Germline values: CDR1 MDHEN, CDR2 SYDVKM. The CDR3 reads CASSLVAEDATNEKLFF. The CDR3 nucleotides read TGTGCCAGCAGTTTAGTTGCCGAGGATGCAACTAATGAAAAACTGTTTTTT.

The V gene is TRBV11-1, the J gene TRBJ2-7, with TRBD2 matching over 7 bases. Germline V gene lookup returns CDR1 SGHAT and CDR2 FQDESV (reference sequence). J gave up 0 bases and V 1 base, and 6 bases lay outside the gene matches. The CDR3 runs 16 residues. CDR3 sequence: CASSLEPAGISYEQYF. In DNA, the CDR3 is TGTGCCAGCAGCTTAGAGCCAGCGGGGATCTCCTACGAGCAGTACTTC.

The chain uses TRBV5-1 and TRBJ1-1, with unresolved D. Trimming stripped 0 bases from V and 1 base from J, with 7 bases between. Germline CDR1 reads SGHRS; CDR2 reads YFSETQ. CDR3 length: 14 residues. Here the CDR3 reads CASSLGAGNTEAFF. The CDR3 region has the DNA TGCGCCAGCAGCTTGGGGGCCGGGAACACTGAAGCTTTCTTT.

The CDR3 protein is CASSMWYTQYF. CDR3 nucleotides: TGTGCCAGTAGTATGTGGTATACGCAGTATTTT. This chain uses TRBV19 with TRBJ2-3; D gene ambiguous. Germline V CDR1 and CDR2: LNHDA, SQIVND (reference sequence). Trimming pared 3 bases from V and 7 bases from J, leaving 5 bases between. The CDR3 is 11 amino acids.

The gene calls are TRBV7-9 and TRBJ1-1, with 9 bases fitting TRBD1. Germline values: CDR1 SEHNR, CDR2 FQNEAQ (reference sequence). V trimming: 1 base; J trimming: 0 bases; junction bases outside the gene matches: 6. The CDR3 totals 17 residues. This CDR3 is CASSLEQGAAMNTEAFF. Written as DNA, the CDR3 is TGTGCCAGCAGCTTAGAACAGGGGGCGGCCATGAACACTGAAGCTTTCTTT.

The V gene is TRBV28, the J gene TRBJ2-1; TRBD1 might be the D (5 bases). In germline, CDR1 is MDHEN, CDR2 SYDVKM. The germline V and J ends were trimmed by 3 bases and 6 bases, with 9 bases remaining between them. This CDR3 comprises 13 residues. CDR3 in amino acids: CASSFLQGNEQFF. In DNA form, the CDR3 reads TGTGCCAGCAGTTTTCTCCAGGGCAATGAGCAGTTCTTC. Based on the CDR3 plus reference TRBV28 and TRBJ2-1, the full variable domain is DVKVTQSSRYLVKRTGEKVFLECVQDMDHENMFWYRQDPGLGLRLIYFSYDVKMKEKGDIPEGYSVSREKKERFSLILESASTNQTSMYLCASSFLQGNEQFFGPGTRLTVL.

In this sample, this clone turned up once. An end of the junction does not agree with germline; a read error may underlie this. CDR3 sequence reads: CASSRSERETQYF. The CDR3 DNA follows: TGTGCTAGCAGCCGTAGTGAGCGAGAGACCCAGTACTTC. The gene calls are TRBV7-7 and TRBJ2-5; D gene unclear. The length of the CDR3 is 13 residues. CDR1 SSHAT and CDR2 FNYEAQ come from the germline V gene (reference sequence).

Comments on this clone: The same CDR3 is also encoded by other DNA sequences in this sample. The DNA of the CDR3 is TGTGCCAGCAGGGACCCCACTAAAGACAATGAGCAGTTCTTC. Translation: CASRDPTKDNEQFF. The gene calls are TRBV7-4 and TRBJ2-1, with D unresolved. Germline V CDR1 and CDR2: SGHVT, SQSDAQ. This CDR3 has 14 amino acids. V was pared by 6 bases and J by 5 bases, with 14 bases between.